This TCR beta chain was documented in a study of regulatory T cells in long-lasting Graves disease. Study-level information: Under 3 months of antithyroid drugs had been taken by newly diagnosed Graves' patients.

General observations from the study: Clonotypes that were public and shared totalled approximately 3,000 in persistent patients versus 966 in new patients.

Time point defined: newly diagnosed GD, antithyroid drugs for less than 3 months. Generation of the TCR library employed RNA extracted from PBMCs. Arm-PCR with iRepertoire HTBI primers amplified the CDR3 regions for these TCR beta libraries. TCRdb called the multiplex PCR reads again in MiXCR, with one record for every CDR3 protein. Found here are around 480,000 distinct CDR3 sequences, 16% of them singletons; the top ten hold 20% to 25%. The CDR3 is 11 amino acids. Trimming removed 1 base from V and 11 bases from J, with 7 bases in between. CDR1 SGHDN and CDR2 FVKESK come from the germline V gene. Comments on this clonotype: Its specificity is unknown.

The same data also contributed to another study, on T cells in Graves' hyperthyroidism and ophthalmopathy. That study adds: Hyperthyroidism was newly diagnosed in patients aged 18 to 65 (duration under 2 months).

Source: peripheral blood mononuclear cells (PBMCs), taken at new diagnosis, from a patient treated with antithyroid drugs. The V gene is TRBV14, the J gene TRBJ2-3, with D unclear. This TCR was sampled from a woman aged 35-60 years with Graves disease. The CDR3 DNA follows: TGTGCCAGCAGCCAAGGGGCTTGGCAGTATTTT. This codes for CASSQGAWQYF.